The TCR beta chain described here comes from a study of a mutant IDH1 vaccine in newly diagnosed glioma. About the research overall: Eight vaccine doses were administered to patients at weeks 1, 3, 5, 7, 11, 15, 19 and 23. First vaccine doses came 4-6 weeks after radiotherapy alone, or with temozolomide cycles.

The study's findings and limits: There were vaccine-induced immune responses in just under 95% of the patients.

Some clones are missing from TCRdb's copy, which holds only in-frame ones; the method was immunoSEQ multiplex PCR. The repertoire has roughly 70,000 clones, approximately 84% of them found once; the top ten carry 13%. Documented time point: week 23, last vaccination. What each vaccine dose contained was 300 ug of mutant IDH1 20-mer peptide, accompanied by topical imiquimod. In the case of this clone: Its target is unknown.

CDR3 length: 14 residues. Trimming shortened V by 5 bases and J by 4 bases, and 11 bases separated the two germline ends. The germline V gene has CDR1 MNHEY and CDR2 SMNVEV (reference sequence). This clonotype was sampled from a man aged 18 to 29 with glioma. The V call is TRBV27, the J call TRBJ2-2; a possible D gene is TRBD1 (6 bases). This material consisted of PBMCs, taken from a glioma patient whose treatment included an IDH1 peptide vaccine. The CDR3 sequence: CASSLMTGTGELFF. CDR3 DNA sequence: TGTGCCAGCAGTCTCATGACAGGCACCGGGGAGCTGTTTTTT.